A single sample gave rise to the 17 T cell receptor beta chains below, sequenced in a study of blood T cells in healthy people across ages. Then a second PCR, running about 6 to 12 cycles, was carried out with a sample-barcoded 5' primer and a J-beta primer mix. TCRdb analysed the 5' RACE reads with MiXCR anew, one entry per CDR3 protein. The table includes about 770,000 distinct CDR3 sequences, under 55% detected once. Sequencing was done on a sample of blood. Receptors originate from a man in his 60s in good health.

The CDR3 DNA sequence: TGCAGCGTTGAAGGTCAGTATGTCAATGAGCAGTTCTTC. This codes for CSVEGQYVNEQFF. The V gene is TRBV29-1, the J gene TRBJ2-1; D is uncertain. Germline CDR1 reads SQVTM; CDR2 reads ANQGSEA. The CDR3 consists of 13 residues. V lost 1 base and J 6 bases, leaving 10 bases between the germline ends.

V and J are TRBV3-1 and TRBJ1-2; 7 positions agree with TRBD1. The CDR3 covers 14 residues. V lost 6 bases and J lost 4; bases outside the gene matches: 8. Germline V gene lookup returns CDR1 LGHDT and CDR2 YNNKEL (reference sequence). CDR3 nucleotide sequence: TGTGCCAGCAGTCAGACAGGGATTCGCTATGGCTACACCTTC. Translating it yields CASSQTGIRYGYTF.

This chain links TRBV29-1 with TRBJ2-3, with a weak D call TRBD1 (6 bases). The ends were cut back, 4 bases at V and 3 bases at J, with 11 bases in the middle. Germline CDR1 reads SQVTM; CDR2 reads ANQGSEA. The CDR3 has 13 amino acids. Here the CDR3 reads CSVVRDNTDTQYF. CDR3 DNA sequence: TGCAGCGTTGTAAGGGACAATACAGATACGCAGTATTTT.

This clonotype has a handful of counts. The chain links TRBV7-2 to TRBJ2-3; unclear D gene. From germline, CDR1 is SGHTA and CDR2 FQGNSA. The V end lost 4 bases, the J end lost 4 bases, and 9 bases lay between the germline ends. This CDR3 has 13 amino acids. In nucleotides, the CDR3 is TGTGCCAGCAGCTCCAAGCGTGCAGATACGCAGTATTTT. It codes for CASSSKRADTQYF.

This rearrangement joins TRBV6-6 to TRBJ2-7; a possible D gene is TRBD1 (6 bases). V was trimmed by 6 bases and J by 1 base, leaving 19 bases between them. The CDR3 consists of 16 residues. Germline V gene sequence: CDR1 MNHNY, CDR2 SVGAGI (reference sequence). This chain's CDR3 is CASRTNTGTKSYEQYF. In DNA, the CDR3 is TGTGCCAGCAGAACAAACACCGGGACAAAGTCCTACGAGCAGTACTTC.

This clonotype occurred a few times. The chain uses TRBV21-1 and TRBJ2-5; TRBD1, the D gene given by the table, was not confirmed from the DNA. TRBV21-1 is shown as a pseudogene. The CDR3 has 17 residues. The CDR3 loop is CASSKGLHRGLQETQYF. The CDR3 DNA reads TGTGCCAGCAGCAAAGGGCTTCACAGGGGGCTCCAAGAGACCCAGTACTTC.

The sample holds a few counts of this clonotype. The CDR3 DNA reads as TGCGCCAGCAGCTTCGCAGCAACTAATGAAAAACTGTTTTTT. Amino acid sequence: CASSFAATNEKLFF. This sequence joins TRBV5-1 and TRBJ1-4; no definite D call. Germline V gene data show CDR1 as SGHRS and CDR2 as YFSETQ. This CDR3 is built from 14 residues. V lost 2 bases, J lost 0 bases, and 5 bases lay in between.

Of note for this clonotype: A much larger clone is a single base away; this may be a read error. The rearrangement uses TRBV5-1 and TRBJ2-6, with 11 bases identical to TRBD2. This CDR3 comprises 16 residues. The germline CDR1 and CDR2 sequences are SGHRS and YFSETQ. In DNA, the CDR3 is TGCGCCAACAGCCTAGCGGGGGGCACTGGGGCCAACGTCCTGACTTTC. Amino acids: CANSLAGGTGANVLTF.

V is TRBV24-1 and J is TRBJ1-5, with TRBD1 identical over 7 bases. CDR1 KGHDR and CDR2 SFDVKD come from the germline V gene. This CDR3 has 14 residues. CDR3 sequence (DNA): TGTGCTGCCAGTGATTGGGACAGCCTCGGGGCCCAGCATTTT. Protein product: CAASDWDSLGAQHF.

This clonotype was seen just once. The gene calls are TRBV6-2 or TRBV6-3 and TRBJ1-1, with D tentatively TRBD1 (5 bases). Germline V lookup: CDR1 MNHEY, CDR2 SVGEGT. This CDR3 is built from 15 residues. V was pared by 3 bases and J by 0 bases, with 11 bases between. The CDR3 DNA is TGTGCCAGCAGTTATCAGGGAGTGTTGAACACTGAAGCTTTCTTT. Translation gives CASSYQGVLNTEAFF.

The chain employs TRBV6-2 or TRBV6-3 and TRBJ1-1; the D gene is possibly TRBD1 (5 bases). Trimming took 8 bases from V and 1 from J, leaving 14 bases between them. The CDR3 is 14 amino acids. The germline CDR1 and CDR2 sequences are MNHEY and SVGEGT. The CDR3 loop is CASEPRQPNTEAFF. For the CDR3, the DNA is TGTGCCAGCGAACCCAGACAGCCGAACACTGAAGCTTTCTTT.

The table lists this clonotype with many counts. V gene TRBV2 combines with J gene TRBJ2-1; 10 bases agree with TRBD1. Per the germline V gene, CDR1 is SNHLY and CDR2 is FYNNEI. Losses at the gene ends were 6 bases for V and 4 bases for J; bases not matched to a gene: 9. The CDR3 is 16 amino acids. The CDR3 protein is CASRTGTGALYNEQFF. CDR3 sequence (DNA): TGTGCCAGCAGAACCGGGACAGGGGCCTTGTACAATGAGCAGTTCTTC.

The CDR3 coding sequence is TGCAGTGCCGGAGGAACACCGCTCACAGATACGCAGTATTTT. Its protein is CSAGGTPLTDTQYF. This chain joins TRBV20-1 and TRBJ2-3; a possible D gene is TRBD2 (5 bases). In germline, CDR1 is DFQATT, CDR2 SNEGSKA (reference sequence). The CDR3 totals 14 residues. V was trimmed by 6 bases and J by 2 bases, leaving 15 bases between them.

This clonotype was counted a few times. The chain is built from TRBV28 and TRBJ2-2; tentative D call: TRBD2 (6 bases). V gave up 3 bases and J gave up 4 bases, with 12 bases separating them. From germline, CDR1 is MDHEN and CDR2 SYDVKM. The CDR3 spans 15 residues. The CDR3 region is CASSFSGAGTGELFF. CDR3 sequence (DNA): TGTGCCAGCAGTTTCTCGGGAGCGGGCACCGGGGAGCTGTTTTTT.

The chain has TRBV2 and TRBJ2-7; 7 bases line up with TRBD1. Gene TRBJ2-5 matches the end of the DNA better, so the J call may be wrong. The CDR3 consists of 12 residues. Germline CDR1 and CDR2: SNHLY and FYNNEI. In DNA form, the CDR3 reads TGTGCCAGCATGCGACAGGGAGAGACCCAGTACTTC. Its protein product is CASMRQGETQYF.

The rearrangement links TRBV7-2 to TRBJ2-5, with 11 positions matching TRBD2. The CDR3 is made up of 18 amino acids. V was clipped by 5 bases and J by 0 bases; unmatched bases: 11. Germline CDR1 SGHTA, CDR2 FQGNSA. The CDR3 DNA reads TGTGCCAGCAGCCTCCCCCTAAGGGGACTAGCGGACCAAGAGACCCAGTACTTC. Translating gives CASSLPLRGLADQETQYF.

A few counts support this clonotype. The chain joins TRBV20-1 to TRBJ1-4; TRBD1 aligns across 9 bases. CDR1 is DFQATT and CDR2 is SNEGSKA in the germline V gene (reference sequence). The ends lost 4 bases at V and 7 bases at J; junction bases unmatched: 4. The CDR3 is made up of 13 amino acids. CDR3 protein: CSANRDRAEKLFF. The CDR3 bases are TGCAGTGCTAACCGGGACAGGGCTGAAAAACTGTTTTTT.